This TCR beta chain originates from a study of cytomegalovirus exposure and HLA in healthy donors. This table comes from immunoSEQ multiplex PCR, and its TCRdb copy is limited to in-frame clones, with some not included. The data contain around 180,000 clones, around 84% of them singletons. This clone was seen only a few times. Germline V lookup: CDR1 SNHLY, CDR2 FYNNEI. The CDR3 totals 12 residues. Between the trimmed V and J ends, which lost 8 bases and 9 bases, there was a span of 16 bases. The TCR was taken from a man aged 18 to 30 in good health and CMV-seropositive. The V and J genes are TRBV2 and TRBJ1-2; D not certain. The specimen sequenced was PBMCs. The CDR3 here is CASGQILLSYTF. CDR3 nucleotide sequence: TGTGCCAGCGGGCAGATTCTGTTAAGCTACACCTTC. Complete variable domain (other parts from reference TRBV2 and TRBJ1-2): EPEVTQTPSHQVTQMGQEVILRCVPISNHLYFYWYRQILGQKVEFLVSFYNNEISEKSEIFDDQFSVERPDGSNFTLKIRSTKLEDSAMYFCASGQILLSYTFGSGTRLTVV.